Below, 2 T cell receptor beta chains from the same sample are listed, as sequenced in a study of radiotherapy plus CTLA-4 blockade in lung cancer. TCRdb's table, derived via immunoSEQ multiplex PCR, lists solely in-frame clones and lacks some. The sample carries 40,000 to 45,000 clones, roughly 67% recorded once. This material consisted of peripheral blood, taken from a patient treated with radiotherapy plus ipilimumab. The receptors come from a human donor with non-small cell lung cancer who had a partial response to radiotherapy plus ipilimumab.

This chain joins TRBV15 and TRBJ1-4; 8 positions match TRBD1. Germline-derived CDR1 and CDR2 are LNHNV and YYDKDF (reference sequence). The trim removed 4 bases at V and 9 bases at J, leaving 10 bases unmatched. This CDR3 has 15 residues. The CDR3 here is CATSTQDRVSQKLFF. As DNA, the CDR3 is TGTGCCACCAGCACTCAGGACAGGGTATCTCAAAAACTGTTTTTT.

The chain joins TRBV19 to TRBJ2-5, with 9 bases that match TRBD1. The CDR3 is made up of 14 amino acids. V was clipped by 8 bases and J by 5 bases; unmatched bases: 9. Looked up from germline, CDR1 is LNHDA and CDR2 is SQIVND (reference sequence). In DNA, the CDR3 is TGTGCCAGTGCTAACAGGGGGCAGGGTGAGACCCAGTACTTC. Translation: CASANRGQGETQYF.